The sequence of this T cell receptor (beta chain) was determined in a study of blood T cells in healthy people across ages. The sample holds a few counts of this clonotype. The CDR3 covers 14 residues. Germline values: CDR1 SGHRS, CDR2 YFSETQ. Trimming shortened V by 4 bases and J by 0 bases, and 10 bases separated the two germline ends. Combining a sample-barcoded 5' primer with a J-beta primer mix, a second PCR ran for 7 to 11 cycles. One entry per CDR3 protein results from TCRdb running MiXCR on the 5' RACE reads. The sample yields more than 900,000 distinct CDR3 sequences, just under 30% seen once. These data are also associated with another study on T cells of mothers and their children. From that report: The output of TCR recombination is shaped by thymic selection similarly in related and unrelated pairs.

The sequencing input was blood. This chain joins TRBV5-1 and TRBJ1-1, with D hard to call. The clonotype originates from a woman aged 40 to 50 in good health. CDR3 in amino acids: CASSVRVLNTEAFF. As DNA, the CDR3 is TGCGCCAGCAGCGTGAGGGTCCTGAACACTGAAGCTTTCTTT.